This T cell receptor beta chain derives from a study of shared clonotypes between healthy human individuals (dated by TCRdb to 2018 to 2020). Background for the entire study: The cohort included three men and two women between 18 and 49 years of age. Blood TCR repertoires of about 5 healthy adults were deeply sequenced to estimate repertoire size and the extent of clonotype sharing between individuals. Libraries were prepared and TCR repertoires were sequenced by different laboratories using diverse techniques, in order to increase sequencing depth and limit assay-specific biases. Leukapheresis yielded between about 0.9 and 9 billion PBMCs per donor. Broader findings and caveats from the paper: Sampling was limited to blood, and TCR repertoires in tissue likely differ from TCR repertoires in blood. Pairwise subsampling indicated that sequencing depth was expected to affect the degree of clonotype sharing among donors. Because the study included only a small number of donors, the genetic and exposure-history diversity represented was limited.

The CDR3 holds 15 amino acids from the cysteine to the phenylalanine. The sequence is cut down to CDR3 DNA, 45 bases in frame from base 1. V is reduced by 5 bases and J by 0 bases, leaving a spacing of 12 bases between them. Looking up the germline V gene yields CDR1 MDHEN and CDR2 SYDVKM. The donors were healthy, HIV-negative adults with no recently reported acute infections or vaccinations. All donors were Caucasian adults living in Nashville, Tennessee, USA. For unsorted samples, tens of millions of PBMCs were counted, and genomic DNA was extracted using the QIAamp DNA Blood Mini kit. Blood was collected by leukapheresis, and PBMCs were isolated by Ficoll-Histopaque density gradient centrifugation and then cryopreserved in liquid nitrogen vapor phase. Using the deep immunoSEQ assay, multiplex PCR amplified TCR CDR3 regions from genomic DNA. Extracted genomic DNA from each cell subset was distributed evenly across all wells of several immunoSEQ 96-well plates, and each plate was treated as a replicate. For unsorted PBMC, 250 to 300 ng genomic DNA, equal to roughly 32,000 T cell genomes, was loaded into each replicate PCR. Ten immunoSEQ deep assay plates were used to sequence unsorted PBMC genomic DNA. Purified libraries were quantified with a Qubit 3.0 fluorometer, sized on a Bioanalyzer 2100, and re-quantified with the KAPA Library Quantification kit. Each immunoSEQ 96-well plate was sequenced on its own single-read 150-cycle Illumina NextSeq 550 flow cell. For the original study's pipeline: The immunoSEQ output contained only junctional sequences without quality scores, so filtering could not match that applied to full-length reads. To assign V/J genes and CDR3, sequences were annotated using PyIR, a Python wrapper for IgBLAST v1.9, with IMGT germline references. Reads were removed for weak V/J assignments (E-value above 1e-6), missing CDR3, stop codons, out-of-frame junctions, or ambiguous translated residues. V3J clonotypes were defined as sequences sharing the same inferred V gene, J gene, and CDR3 amino acid sequence. Percentage overlap between repertoires was calculated by dividing the number of shared unique clonotypes by the size of the smaller repertoire. RTK rarefaction, the Chao1 estimator, and Recon v2.1 estimates of unobserved clonotypes were used to assess repertoire richness. The immuneACCESS repertoire file appears here via TCRdb, limited to in-frame rearrangements. These files lack a portion of the clones; in checked studies, under half of the deficit traces to unresolved V genes, and the cause of the others is not known. V, J and clone size are taken as reported in that table, and D and trimming were inferred from the DNA itself. Within this sample are about 480,000 clones, with 60% to 80% of them counted one time only. The ten largest clones take up approximately 12% of the sample.

As regards this clone: It lacks a known antigen. It has no much larger one-base neighbor in the sample; base qualities were not kept.

The sequenced sample consisted of PBMCs. Recombination connected TRBV28 to TRBJ2-3; no D gene call is confident. This clonotype was obtained from a woman between 35 and 50 years old in good health. Some clones in this sample may be carry-over from other donors' samples. The nucleotide sequence reads as follows: TGTGCCAGCAGTGGAACACCGGCGAGCACAGATACGCAGTATTTT. This gives the protein CASSGTPASTDTQYF.